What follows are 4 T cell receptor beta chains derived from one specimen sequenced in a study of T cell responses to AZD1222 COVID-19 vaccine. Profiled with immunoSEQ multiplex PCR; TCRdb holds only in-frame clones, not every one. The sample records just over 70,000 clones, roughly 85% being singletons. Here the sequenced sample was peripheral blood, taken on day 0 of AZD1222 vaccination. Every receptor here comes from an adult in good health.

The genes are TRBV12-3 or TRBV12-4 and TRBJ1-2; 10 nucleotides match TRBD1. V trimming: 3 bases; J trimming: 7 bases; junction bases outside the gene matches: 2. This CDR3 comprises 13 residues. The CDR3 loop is CASSLGTGAGYTF. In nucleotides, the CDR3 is TGTGCCAGCAGTTTGGGGACAGGGGCTGGCTACACCTTC.

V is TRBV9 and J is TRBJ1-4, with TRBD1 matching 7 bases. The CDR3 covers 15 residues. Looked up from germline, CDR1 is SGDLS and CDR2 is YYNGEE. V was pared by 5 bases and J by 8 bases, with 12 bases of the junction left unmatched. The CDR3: CASSPYRGSVEKLFF. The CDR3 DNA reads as TGTGCCAGCAGTCCTTACAGGGGTTCGGTCGAAAAACTGTTTTTT.

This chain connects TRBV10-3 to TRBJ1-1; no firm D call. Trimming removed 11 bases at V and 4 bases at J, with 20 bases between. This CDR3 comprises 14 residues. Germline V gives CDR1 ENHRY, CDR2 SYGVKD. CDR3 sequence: CASGDGSLATEAFF. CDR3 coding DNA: TGTGCCTCCGGGGATGGATCTTTGGCCACTGAAGCTTTCTTT.

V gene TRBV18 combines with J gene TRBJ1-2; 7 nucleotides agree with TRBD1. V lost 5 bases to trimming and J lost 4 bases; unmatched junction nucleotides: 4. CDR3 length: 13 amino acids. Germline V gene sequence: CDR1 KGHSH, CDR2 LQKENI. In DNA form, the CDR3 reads TGTGCCAGCTCAGCGAGGGACAGCTATGGCTACACCTTC. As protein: CASSARDSYGYTF.